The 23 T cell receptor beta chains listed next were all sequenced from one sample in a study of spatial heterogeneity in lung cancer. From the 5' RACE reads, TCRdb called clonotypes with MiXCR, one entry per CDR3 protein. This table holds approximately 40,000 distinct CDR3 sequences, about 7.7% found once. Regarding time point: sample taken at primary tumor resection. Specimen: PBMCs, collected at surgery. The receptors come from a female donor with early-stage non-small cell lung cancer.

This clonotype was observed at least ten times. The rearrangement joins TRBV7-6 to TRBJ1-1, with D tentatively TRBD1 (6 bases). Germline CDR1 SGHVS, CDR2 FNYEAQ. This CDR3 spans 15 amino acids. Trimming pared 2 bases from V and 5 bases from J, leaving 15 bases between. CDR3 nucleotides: TGTGCCAGCAGCTTACTATCGGGGGCCGGAACTGAAGCTTTCTTT. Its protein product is CASSLLSGAGTEAFF. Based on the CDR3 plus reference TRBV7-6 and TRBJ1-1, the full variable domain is GAGVSQSPRYKVTKRGQDVALRCDPISGHVSLYWYRQALGQGPEFLTYFNYEAQQDKSGLPNDRFSAERPEGSISTLTIQRTEQRDSAMYRCASSLLSGAGTEAFFGQGTRLTVV.

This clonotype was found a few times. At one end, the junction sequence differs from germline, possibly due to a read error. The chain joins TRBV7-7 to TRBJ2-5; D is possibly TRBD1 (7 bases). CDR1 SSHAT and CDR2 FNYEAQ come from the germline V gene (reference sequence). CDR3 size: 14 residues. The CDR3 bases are TGTGCTAGCAGCCCGGGGGACAGCCAAGAGACCCAGTACTTC. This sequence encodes CASSPGDSQETQYF. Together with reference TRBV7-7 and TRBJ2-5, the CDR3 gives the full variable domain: GAGVSQSPRYKVTKRGQDVTLRCDPISSHATLYWYQQALGQGPEFLTYFNYEAQPDKSGLPSDRFSAERPEGSISTLTIQRTEQRDSAMYRCASSPGDSQETQYFGPGTRLLVL.

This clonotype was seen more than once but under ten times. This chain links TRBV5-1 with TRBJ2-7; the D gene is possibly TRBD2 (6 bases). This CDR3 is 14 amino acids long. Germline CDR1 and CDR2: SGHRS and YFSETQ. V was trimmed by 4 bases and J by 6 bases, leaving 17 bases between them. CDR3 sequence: CASSAGRGGGEQYF. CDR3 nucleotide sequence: TGCGCCAGCAGCGCGGGACGGGGAGGAGGCGAGCAGTACTTC.

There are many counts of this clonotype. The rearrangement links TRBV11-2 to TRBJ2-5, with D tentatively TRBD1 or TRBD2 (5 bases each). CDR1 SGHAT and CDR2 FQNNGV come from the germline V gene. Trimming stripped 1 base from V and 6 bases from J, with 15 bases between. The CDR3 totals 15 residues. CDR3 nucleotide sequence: TGTGCCAGCAGCTTAGTGGGGACGCCGGGGAAGACCCAGTACTTC. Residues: CASSLVGTPGKTQYF.

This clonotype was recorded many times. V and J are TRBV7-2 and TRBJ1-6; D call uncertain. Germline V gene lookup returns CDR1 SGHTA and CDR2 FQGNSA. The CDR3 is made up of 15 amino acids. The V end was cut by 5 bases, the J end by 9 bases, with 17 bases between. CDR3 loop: CASSPQRVLGSPLHF. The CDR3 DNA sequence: TGTGCCAGCAGCCCCCAGAGGGTTTTGGGTTCACCCCTCCACTTT.

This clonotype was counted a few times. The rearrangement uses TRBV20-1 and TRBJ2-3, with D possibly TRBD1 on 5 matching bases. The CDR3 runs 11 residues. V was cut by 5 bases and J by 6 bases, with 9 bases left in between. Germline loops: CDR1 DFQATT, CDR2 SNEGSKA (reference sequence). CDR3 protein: CSADRQDTQYF. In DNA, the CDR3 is TGCAGTGCTGACCGACAGGATACGCAGTATTTT.

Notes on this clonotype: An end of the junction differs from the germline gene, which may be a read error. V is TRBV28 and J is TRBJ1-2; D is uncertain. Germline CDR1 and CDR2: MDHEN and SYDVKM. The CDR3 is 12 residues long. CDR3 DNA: TGTGCCGGCAGTTTAGACCGGCAAGGCTACACCTTC. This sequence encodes CAGSLDRQGYTF.

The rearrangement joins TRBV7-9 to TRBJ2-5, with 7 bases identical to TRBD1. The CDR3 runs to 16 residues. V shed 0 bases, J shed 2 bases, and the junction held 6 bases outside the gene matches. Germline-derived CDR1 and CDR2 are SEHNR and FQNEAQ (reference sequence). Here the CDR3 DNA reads TGTGCCAGCAGCTTAGCGAGGACAGGTCCTCAAGAGACCCAGTACTTC. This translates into CASSLARTGPQETQYF.

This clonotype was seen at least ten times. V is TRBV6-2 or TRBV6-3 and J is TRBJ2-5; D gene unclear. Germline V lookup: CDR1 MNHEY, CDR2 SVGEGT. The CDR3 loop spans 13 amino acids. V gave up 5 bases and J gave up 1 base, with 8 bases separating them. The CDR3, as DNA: TGTGCCAGCAGTAGGTGGTCCCAAGAGACCCAGTACTTC. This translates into CASSRWSQETQYF.

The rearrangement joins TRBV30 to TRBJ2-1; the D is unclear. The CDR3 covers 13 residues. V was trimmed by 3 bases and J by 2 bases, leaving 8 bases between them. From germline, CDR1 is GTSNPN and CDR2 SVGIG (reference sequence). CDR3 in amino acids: CAWRRLAYNEQFF. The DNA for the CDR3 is TGTGCCTGGAGGAGGCTAGCCTACAATGAGCAGTTCTTC.

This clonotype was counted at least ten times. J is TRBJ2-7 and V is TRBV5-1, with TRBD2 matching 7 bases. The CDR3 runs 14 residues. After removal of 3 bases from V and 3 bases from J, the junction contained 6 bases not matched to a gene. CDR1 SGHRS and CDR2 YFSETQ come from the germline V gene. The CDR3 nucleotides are TGCGCCAGCAGCTCAGCGGGACTAATCTACGAGCAGTACTTC. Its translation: CASSSAGLIYEQYF.

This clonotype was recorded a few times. CDR3 sequence reads: CSARDRGVRQFF. CDR3 DNA: TGCAGTGCTAGAGATCGGGGGGTGCGGCAGTTCTTC. This chain joins TRBV20-1 and TRBJ2-1; 7 bases are a match to TRBD2. This CDR3 has 12 residues. J was trimmed by 12 bases and V by 0 bases; bases with no gene match: 5. Germline CDR1 DFQATT, CDR2 SNEGSKA (reference sequence).

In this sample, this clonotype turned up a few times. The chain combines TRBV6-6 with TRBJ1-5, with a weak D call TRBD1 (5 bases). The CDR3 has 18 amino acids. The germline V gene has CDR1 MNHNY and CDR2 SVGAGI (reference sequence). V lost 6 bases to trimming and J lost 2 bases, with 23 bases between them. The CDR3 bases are TGTGCCAGCAGGCCCCCGACAATGGGGGGTGGAGGCAATCAGCCCCAGCATTTT. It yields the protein CASRPPTMGGGGNQPQHF.

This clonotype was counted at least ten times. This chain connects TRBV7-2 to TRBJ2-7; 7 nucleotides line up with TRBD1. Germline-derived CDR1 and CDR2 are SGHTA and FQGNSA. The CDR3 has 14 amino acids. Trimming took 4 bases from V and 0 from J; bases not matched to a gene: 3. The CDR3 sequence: CASSSTGSSYEQYF. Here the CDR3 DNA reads TGTGCCAGCAGCTCGACAGGGAGCTCCTACGAGCAGTACTTC.

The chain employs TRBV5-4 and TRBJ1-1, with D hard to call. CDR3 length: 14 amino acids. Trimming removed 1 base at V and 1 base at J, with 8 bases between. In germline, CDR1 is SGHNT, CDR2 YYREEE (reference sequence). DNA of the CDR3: TGTGCCAGCAGCTTGAGGGATAAGAACACTGAAGCTTTCTTT. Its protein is CASSLRDKNTEAFF.

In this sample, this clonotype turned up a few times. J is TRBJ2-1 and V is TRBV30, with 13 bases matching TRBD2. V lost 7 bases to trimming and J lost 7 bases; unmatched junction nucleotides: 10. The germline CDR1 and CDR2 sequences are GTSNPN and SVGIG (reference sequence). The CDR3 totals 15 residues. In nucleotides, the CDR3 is TGTGCCTCATCTAGGACTAGCGGGAGTTGGAATGAGCAGTTCTTC. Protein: CASSRTSGSWNEQFF.

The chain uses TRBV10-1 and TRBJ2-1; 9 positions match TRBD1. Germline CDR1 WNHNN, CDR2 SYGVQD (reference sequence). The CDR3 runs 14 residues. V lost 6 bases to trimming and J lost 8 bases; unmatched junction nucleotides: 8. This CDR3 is CASSRDRVLDEQFF. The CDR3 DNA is TGCGCCAGCAGCCGGGACAGGGTTTTGGATGAGCAGTTCTTC.

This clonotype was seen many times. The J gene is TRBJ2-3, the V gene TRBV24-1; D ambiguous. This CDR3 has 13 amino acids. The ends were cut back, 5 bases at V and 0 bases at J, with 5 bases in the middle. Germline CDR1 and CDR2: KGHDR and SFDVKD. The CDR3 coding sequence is TGTGCCACCAGTGCCGGAAGCACAGATACGCAGTATTTT. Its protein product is CATSAGSTDTQYF.

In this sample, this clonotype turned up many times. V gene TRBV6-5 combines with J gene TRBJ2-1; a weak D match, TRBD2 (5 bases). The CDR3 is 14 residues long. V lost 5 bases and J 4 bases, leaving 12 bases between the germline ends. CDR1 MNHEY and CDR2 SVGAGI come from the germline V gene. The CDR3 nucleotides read TGTGCCAGCAGTCCCGTCGGGGTTTACAATGAGCAGTTCTTC. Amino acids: CASSPVGVYNEQFF.

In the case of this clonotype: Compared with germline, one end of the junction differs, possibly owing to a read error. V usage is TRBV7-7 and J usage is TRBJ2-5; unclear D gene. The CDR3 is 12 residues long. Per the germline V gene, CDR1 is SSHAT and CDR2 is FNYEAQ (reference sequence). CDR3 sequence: CASSPDRETQYF. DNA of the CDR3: TGTGCTAGCAGCCCCGACCGAGAGACCCAGTACTTC.

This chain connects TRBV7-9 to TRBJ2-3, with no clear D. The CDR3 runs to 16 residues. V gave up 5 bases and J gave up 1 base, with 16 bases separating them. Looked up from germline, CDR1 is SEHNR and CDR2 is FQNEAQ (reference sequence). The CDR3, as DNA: TGTGCCAGCAGCCCCCCCCTGAGCGACCGCACAGATACGCAGTATTTT. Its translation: CASSPPLSDRTDTQYF. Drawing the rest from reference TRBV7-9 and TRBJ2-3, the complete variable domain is DTGVSQNPRHKITKRGQNVTFRCDPISEHNRLYWYRQTLGQGPEFLTYFQNEAQLEKSRLLSDRFSAERPKGSFSTLEIQRTEQGDSAMYLCASSPPLSDRTDTQYFGPGTRLTVL.

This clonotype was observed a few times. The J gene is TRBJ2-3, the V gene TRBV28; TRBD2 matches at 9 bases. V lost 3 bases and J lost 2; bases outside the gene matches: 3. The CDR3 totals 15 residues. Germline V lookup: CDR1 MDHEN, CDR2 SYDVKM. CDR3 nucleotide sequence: TGTGCCAGCAGTTTCCTAGCGGGATACACAGATACGCAGTATTTT. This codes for CASSFLAGYTDTQYF.

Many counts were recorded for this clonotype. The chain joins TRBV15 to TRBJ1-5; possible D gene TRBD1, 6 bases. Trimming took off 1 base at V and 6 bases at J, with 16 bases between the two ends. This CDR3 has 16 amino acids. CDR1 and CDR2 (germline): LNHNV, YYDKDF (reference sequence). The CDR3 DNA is TGTGCCACCAGCAGAGGAGTGGGGGAGGGGGGTCAGCCCCAGCATTTT. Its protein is CATSRGVGEGGQPQHF.